Below, 7 T cell receptor beta chains from the same sample are listed, as sequenced in a study of control samples from healthy donors and cancer patients. Measured with immunoSEQ multiplex PCR; TCRdb has only the in-frame clones, and not every one. The data contain 150,000 or so clones, 80% to 90% of them singletons. The specimen was blood. These receptors were collected from a young man in good health.

This chain links TRBV28 with TRBJ2-7; D might be TRBD2 (5 bases). Germline CDR1 MDHEN, CDR2 SYDVKM. V gave up 6 bases and J gave up 1 base, with 16 bases separating them. There are 15 residues in the CDR3. The CDR3 is CASRYAGAESYEQYF. The CDR3 region has the DNA TGTGCCAGCAGGTACGCCGGAGCGGAATCCTACGAGCAGTACTTC.

V and J are TRBV4-2 and TRBJ1-1; tentatively, D is TRBD1 (5 bases). The CDR3 consists of 16 residues. The ends were cut back, 0 bases at V and 4 bases at J, with 15 bases in the middle. Per the germline V gene, CDR1 is LGHNA and CDR2 is YNFKEQ. The CDR3 DNA is TGTGCCAGCAGCCAAGATTCCGAGGGGTTCGGCACTGAAGCTTTCTTT. Its protein is CASSQDSEGFGTEAFF.

This chain connects TRBV7-2 to TRBJ2-3; D gene unclear. Trimming took off 8 bases at V and 4 bases at J, with 7 bases between the two ends. The CDR3 has 11 residues. Germline CDR1 and CDR2: SGHTA and FQGNSA. The CDR3 sequence is CASAQADTQYF. As DNA, the CDR3 is TGTGCCAGCGCCCAAGCAGATACGCAGTATTTT.

This clone came up once. The rearrangement links TRBV4-1 to TRBJ2-7; TRBD2 agrees at 8 bases. The junction had 6 bases not matched to a gene; V was cut back by 1 base and J by 1 base. CDR3 length: 16 amino acids. Per the germline V gene, CDR1 is MGHRA and CDR2 is YSYEKL. This CDR3 reads CASSQGGGGSSYEQYF. Here the CDR3 DNA reads TGCGCCAGCAGCCAAGGGGGCGGGGGGTCTTCCTACGAGCAGTACTTC.

This chain links TRBV4-1 with TRBJ2-1; 7 bases align to TRBD2. V lost 2 bases and J lost 4; bases outside the gene matches: 17. The CDR3 consists of 19 residues. Germline loops: CDR1 MGHRA, CDR2 YSYEKL. The CDR3 reads CASSQPGLNSAKGYNEQFF. The CDR3 nucleotides read TGCGCCAGCAGCCAACCGGGACTAAATTCGGCTAAGGGATACAATGAGCAGTTCTTC.

The genes are TRBV5-1 and TRBJ1-3; possibly TRBD1 for D (5 bases). Per germline, CDR1 SGHRS and CDR2 YFSETQ. The CDR3 has 16 residues. V was cut by 0 bases and J by 3 bases, with 13 bases left in between. The CDR3 sequence: CASSLEQVGGGNTIYF. CDR3 in DNA: TGCGCCAGCAGCTTGGAACAGGTCGGAGGTGGAAACACCATATATTTT. The entire variable domain, with the rest obtained from reference TRBV5-1 and TRBJ1-3, is as follows: KAGVTQTPRYLIKTRGQQVTLSCSPISGHRSVSWYQQTPGQGLQFLFEYFSETQRNKGNFPGRFSGRQFSNSRSEMNVSTLELGDSALYLCASSLEQVGGGNTIYFGEGSWLTVV.

The V gene is TRBV30, the J gene TRBJ2-3, with a tentative D call TRBD2 (7 bases). Trimming removed 0 bases at V and 1 base at J, with 14 bases between. CDR3 size: 16 residues. The germline gives CDR1 GTSNPN, CDR2 SVGIG (reference sequence). CDR3 loop: CAWSVLGGARTDTQYF. CDR3 nucleotides: TGTGCCTGGAGTGTACTAGGGGGGGCCCGCACAGATACGCAGTATTTT.